The clone carrying this T cell receptor beta chain was counted a few times. Its antigen is undetermined. CD4+CD45RO+CD25- cells were isolated as memory CD4+ T cells. This CDR3 is built from 13 residues. The V end was cut by 3 bases, the J end by 0 bases, with 6 bases between. Germline V gene data show CDR1 as DFQATT and CDR2 as SNEGSKA (reference sequence). Semi-nested PCR with Nested Universal Primer A followed constant-region reverse priming of full-length variable regions. TCRdb itself ran the 5' RACE reads through MiXCR, one entry per CDR3 protein. The data contain 50,000 to 65,000 distinct CDR3 sequences, roughly 30% of them seen just once; the ten biggest clones take up about 3%. The study, taken as a whole, reports: In terms of TCR gene usage, tumor memory CD4+ T cells clustered together with blood and lymph node memory CD4+ cells, as well as with lymph node naive CD4+ cells.

The source is a female donor with breast cancer. The V gene is TRBV20-1, the J gene TRBJ1-3; no clear D gene. The sequencing input was tumor-infiltrating memory CD4+ T cells sorted from the breast tumor. Subset indicated: memory CD4+ T cells, CD4+CD45RO+CD25-. In nucleotides, the CDR3 is TGCAGTGCTAGCGCCCCCTCTGGAAACACCATATATTTT. Translation: CSASAPSGNTIYF.